The rows below give T cell receptor beta chains drawn from one sample of a study of shared clonotypes between healthy human individuals. Here immunoSEQ multiplex PCR was the method, and the copy in TCRdb shows in-frame clones only, minus some. Of some 2.1 million clones listed, around 93% are singletons. Sequenced input: naive CD8+ T cells from PBMCs. Receptors originate from a man younger than 35 in good health. Some clones in this sample may be carry-over from other donors' samples. CDR3s include the opening cysteine and the closing phenylalanine or tryptophan. A D gene is named only where the DNA matches it firmly.

>TRBJ2-1|NA|TRBV9
CASSVVGSSYNEQFF
>TRBJ2-1|TRBD2|TRBV7-9
CASSGLAGGPDLNEQFF
>TRBJ2-7|TRBD2|TRBV27
CASSIGAGGPREQYF
>TRBJ2-7|TRBD1|TRBV7-3
CASSQTGGSYEQYF
>TRBJ2-3|NA|TRBV2
CASSDVWNPSTDTQYF
>TRBJ1-4|TRBD1|TRBV11-2
CASSSRGTDAEKLFF
>TRBJ2-7|TRBD2|TRBV28
CASSPGGEGYEQYF
>TRBJ2-7|TRBD2|TRBV19
CATMSVFVAGISEQYF
>TRBJ2-1|TRBD2|TRBV7-3
CASSLISGSPDEQFF
>TRBJ1-2|NA|TRBV5-4
CASSLSSGSYGYTF
>TRBJ2-2|NA|TRBV11-3
CASSRRSTLGTGELFF
>TRBJ2-7|NA|TRBV6-6
CASSAGRGSFSYEQYF
>TRBJ2-1|TRBD2|TRBV7-9
CASSSPGLAGGPANNEQFF
>TRBJ2-1|TRBD1|TRBV28
CASSLLTGSSYNEQFF
>TRBJ2-3|TRBD2|TRBV9
CASSAGILAGNTDTQYF
>TRBJ2-5|NA|TRBV28
CASSLGGSPGETQYF
>TRBJ2-1|TRBD2|TRBV10-3
CAISDGTSGYNEQFF
>TRBJ2-6|NA|TRBV27
CASSFVGTNSGANVLTF
>TRBJ2-7|NA|TRBV27
CASRAQGISYEQYF
>TRBJ2-7|TRBD2|TRBV7-2
CASSTSGGSYEQYF
>TRBJ1-5|TRBD1|TRBV19
CASRNTGGGGNQPQHF
>TRBJ2-7|NA|TRBV7-9
CASSSWTDSYEQYF
>TRBJ1-1|TRBD1|TRBV13
CASSPWGQGDTEAFF
>TRBJ2-7|TRBD2|TRBV7-6
CASSSAPPGLAGGPLDEQYF
>TRBJ1-4|TRBD1|TRBV2
CASRRTGEYNEKLFF
>TRBJ2-5|NA|TRBV4-2
CASSQVQTPQETQYF